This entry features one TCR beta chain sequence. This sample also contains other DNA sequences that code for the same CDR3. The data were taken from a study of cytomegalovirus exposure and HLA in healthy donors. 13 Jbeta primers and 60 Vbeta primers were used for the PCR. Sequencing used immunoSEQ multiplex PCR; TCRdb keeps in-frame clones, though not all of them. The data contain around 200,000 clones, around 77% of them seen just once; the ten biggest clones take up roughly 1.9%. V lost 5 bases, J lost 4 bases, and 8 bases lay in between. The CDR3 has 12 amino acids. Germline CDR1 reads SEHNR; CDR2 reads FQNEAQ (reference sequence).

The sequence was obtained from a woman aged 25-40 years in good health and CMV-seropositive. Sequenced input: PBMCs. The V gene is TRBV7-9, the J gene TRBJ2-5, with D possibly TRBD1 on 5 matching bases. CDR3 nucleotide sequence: TGTGCCAGCAGCCCCCAGGGAGAGACCCAGTACTTC. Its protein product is CASSPQGETQYF.